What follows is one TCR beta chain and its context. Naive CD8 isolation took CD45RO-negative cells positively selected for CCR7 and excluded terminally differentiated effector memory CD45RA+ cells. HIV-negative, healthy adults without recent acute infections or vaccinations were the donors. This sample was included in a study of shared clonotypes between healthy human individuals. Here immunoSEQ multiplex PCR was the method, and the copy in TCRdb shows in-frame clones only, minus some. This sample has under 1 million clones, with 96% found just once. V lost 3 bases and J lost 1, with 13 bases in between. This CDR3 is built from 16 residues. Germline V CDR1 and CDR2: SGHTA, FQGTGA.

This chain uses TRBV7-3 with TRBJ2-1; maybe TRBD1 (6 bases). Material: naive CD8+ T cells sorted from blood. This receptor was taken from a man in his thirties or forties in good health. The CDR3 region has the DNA TGTGCCAGCAGCTTCCAGCCACAGGGTTCCTACAATGAGCAGTTCTTC. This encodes CASSFQPQGSYNEQFF.